This T cell receptor beta chain was profiled in a study of T cell changes during pregnancy in multiple sclerosis. CDR1 is MNHEY and CDR2 is SMNVEV in the germline V gene (reference sequence). The V gene lost 5 bases and the J gene lost 15 bases, with 17 bases spanning the gap. The CDR3 runs to 12 residues. Libraries were prepared by immunoSEQ multiplex PCR; TCRdb keeps only in-frame clonotypes and omits some of them. The sample records more than 75,000 clones, around 93% being singletons. This material consisted of peripheral blood, taken in the first trimester of pregnancy. The gene calls are TRBV27 and TRBJ2-1; maybe TRBD1 (5 bases). The origin of this receptor is a female donor with multiple sclerosis, enrolled in a pregnancy study. Here the CDR3 DNA reads TGTGCCAGCAGTCCTCAGGGCCCGGCTCGGTTCTTC. Its protein is CASSPQGPARFF.